This note documents a single TCR beta chain sequence. The target antigen is unknown. This sample was included in a study of identical twins. Study-wide findings and caveats: The more abundant beta clonotypes in cord blood had fewer insertions, and memory repertoires did not show this. Modelling approaches yielded underestimates of out-of-frame TCR alpha sharing between monozygotic twins.

The authors used template switching to add a universal primer site and gave cDNA unique molecular identifiers. TCRdb fed the 5' RACE reads into MiXCR, producing one record per CDR3 protein. The sample has about 660,000 distinct CDR3 sequences; 8.5% to 9.5% are singletons. Germline CDR1 is MGHRA and CDR2 is YSYEKL. This CDR3 spans 12 amino acids. V was trimmed by 4 bases and J by 6 bases, leaving 8 bases between them. The same specimen was also included in a second study, on yellow fever vaccine responses in identical twins. From that second work: Reportedly, the response of twins' T cells to the vaccine seemed partly convergent, partly personalized.

The receptor comes from a woman aged 18-30 years in good health. Sequenced input: PBMCs. This rearrangement joins TRBV4-1 to TRBJ2-3, with unresolved D. CDR3 nucleotide sequence: TGCGCCAGCAGCCTCCCCCACGATACGCAGTATTTT. Protein product: CASSLPHDTQYF.